This T cell receptor (beta chain) was documented in a study of T cells in Graves' hyperthyroidism and ophthalmopathy. Germline V gene data show CDR1 as SGHAT and CDR2 as FQNNGV. This CDR3 contains 15 residues. Trimming took 0 bases from V and 4 from J; bases not matched to a gene: 5. This clonotype has just a few counts. Its specificity is unknown. Authors of the study amplified TCR beta CDR3 regions from RNA transcripts. Initially, a first-round RT-PCR of the TCR CDR3 employed the HTBI primer set. TCRdb reprocessed the multiplex PCR reads with MiXCR, giving one entry per CDR3 protein. The sample shows 400,000 to 600,000 distinct CDR3 sequences, 20% to 25% of them seen only once. Study-level points and caveats: It was a median around 6 months before onset that the model predicted ophthalmopathy.

The sample taken for sequencing was blood. The source of this sequence is a man aged 18-30 years with Graves' hyperthyroidism. The rearrangement joins TRBV11-2 to TRBJ2-5; 7 positions agree with TRBD1. CDR3 in amino acids: CASSLDPNRGETQYF. The CDR3 nucleotides are TGTGCCAGCAGCTTAGATCCGAACAGGGGAGAGACCCAGTACTTC.